These T cell receptor beta chains were read from a single sample in a study of PD-1 blockade in classical Hodgkin lymphoma. The repertoire was sequenced with immunoSEQ multiplex PCR; TCRdb's copy has only in-frame clones and lacks some. Of some 100,000 clones in the sample, 90% to 95% were seen once. The source was peripheral blood mononuclear cells (PBMCs), collected before the fourth cycle of nivolumab. Receptors were obtained from a human donor with classical Hodgkin lymphoma. CDR3s include the opening cysteine and the closing phenylalanine or tryptophan.

V gene	J gene	CDR3 protein
TRBV4-2	TRBJ2-7	CASSQDPAGGYHEQYF
TRBV27	TRBJ1-5	CASSPRTGLGNQPQHF
TRBV7-8	TRBJ1-2	CASSLAAGAWSVDGYTF
TRBV9	TRBJ2-5	CASSVMTGQETQYF
TRBV5-1	TRBJ1-2	CASSQDRTNYGYTF
TRBV7-6	TRBJ1-1	CASSLDGQGSLNTEAFF
TRBV5-4	TRBJ1-2	CASRQGLRGYTF
TRBV28	TRBJ2-7	CASSLGRRGYEQYF
TRBV7-3	TRBJ2-1	CASSLDGRAPQFF
TRBV5-1	TRBJ1-4	CASSFTITNEKLFF
TRBV4-1	TRBJ2-7	CASSPIWTGKSYEQYF
TRBV28	TRBJ1-3	CAAQGNTIYF
TRBV29-1	TRBJ2-1	CSAAPRGRPYNEQFF
TRBV6-5	TRBJ1-2	CASTRTGDGYTF
TRBV28	TRBJ2-7	CATWGGSGLYEQYF
TRBV2	TRBJ2-1	CASSDRFGDIHNEQFF